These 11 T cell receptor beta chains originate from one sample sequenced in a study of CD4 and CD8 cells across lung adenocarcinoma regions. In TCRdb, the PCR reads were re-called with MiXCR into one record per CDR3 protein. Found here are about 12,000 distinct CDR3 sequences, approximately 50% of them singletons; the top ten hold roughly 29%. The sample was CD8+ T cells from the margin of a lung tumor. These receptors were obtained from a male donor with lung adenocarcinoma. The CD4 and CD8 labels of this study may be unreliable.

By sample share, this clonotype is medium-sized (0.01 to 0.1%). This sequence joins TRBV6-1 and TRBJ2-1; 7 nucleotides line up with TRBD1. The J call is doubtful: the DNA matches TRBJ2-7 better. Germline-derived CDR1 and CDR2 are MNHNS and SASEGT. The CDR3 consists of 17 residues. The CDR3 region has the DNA TGTGCCAGCCCCGATCGTTCAGGGGGTAAGGCCTACAATGAGCAGTACTTC. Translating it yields CASPDRSGGKAYNEQYF.

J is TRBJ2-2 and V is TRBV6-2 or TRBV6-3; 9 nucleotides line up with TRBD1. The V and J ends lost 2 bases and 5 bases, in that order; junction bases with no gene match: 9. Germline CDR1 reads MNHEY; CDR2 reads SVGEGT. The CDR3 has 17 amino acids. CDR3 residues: CASSYGITGQGTGELFF. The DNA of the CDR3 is TGTGCCAGCAGTTACGGGATTACGGGACAGGGTACCGGGGAGCTGTTTTTT.

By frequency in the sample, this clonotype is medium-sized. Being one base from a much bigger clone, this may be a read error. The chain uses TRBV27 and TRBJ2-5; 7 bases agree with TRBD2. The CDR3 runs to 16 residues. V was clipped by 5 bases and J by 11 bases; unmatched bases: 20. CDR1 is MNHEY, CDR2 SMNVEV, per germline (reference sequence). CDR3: CASSHREVELYNEQYF. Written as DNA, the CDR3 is TGTGCCAGCAGTCACCGGGAGGTTGAGCTGTACAATGAGCAGTACTTC.

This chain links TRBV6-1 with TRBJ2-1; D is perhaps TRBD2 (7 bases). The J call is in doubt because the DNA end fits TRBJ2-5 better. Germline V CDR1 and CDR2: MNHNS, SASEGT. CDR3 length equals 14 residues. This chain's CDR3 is CAGRGGSPQNTQYF. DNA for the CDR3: TGTGCCGGCCGCGGGGGCAGCCCCCAAAACACCCAGTACTTC.

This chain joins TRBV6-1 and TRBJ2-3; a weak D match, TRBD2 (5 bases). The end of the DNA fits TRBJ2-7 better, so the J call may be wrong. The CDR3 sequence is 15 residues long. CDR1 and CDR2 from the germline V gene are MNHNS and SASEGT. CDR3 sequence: CARRFAGGDKETQYF. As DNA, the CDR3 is TGTGCCAGGAGGTTTGCGGGCGGCGACAAAGAGACGCAGTACTTC.

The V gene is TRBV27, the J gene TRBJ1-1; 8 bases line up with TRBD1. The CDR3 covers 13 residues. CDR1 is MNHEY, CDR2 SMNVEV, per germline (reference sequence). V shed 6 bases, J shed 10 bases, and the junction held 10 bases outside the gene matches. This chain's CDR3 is CASSSQGAGTAFF. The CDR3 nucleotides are TGTGCCAGCAGCTCTCAGGGGGCAGGTACAGCTTTCTTT.

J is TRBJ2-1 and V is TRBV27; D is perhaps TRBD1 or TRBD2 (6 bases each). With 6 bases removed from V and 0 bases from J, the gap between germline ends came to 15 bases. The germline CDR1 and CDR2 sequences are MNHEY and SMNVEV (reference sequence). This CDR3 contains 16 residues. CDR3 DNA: TGTGCCAGCAGAGAACTCGGGGGCAGCTCCTACAATGAGCAGTTCTTC. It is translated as CASRELGGSSYNEQFF.

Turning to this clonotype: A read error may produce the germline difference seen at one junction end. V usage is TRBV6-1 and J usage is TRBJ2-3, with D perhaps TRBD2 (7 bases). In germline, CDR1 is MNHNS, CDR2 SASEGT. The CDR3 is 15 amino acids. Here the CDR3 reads CARERRAGDTDTQYF. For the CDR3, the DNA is TGTGCCAGGGAAAGGCGGGCGGGGGACACAGATACGCAGTATTTC.

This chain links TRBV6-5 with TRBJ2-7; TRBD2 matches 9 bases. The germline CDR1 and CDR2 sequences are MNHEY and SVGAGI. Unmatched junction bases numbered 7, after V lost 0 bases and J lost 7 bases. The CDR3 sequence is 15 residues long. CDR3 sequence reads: CASSYSAGGPREQYF. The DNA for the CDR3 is TGTGCCAGCAGTTACTCGGCGGGAGGGCCGCGGGAGCAGTACTTC.

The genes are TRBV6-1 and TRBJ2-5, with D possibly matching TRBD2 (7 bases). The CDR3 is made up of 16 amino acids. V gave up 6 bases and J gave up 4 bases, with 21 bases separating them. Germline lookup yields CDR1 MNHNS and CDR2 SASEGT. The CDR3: CASRGAGEGDPETQYF. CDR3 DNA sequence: TGTGCCAGCAGGGGAGCTGGGGAGGGGGACCCAGAGACCCAGTACTTC.

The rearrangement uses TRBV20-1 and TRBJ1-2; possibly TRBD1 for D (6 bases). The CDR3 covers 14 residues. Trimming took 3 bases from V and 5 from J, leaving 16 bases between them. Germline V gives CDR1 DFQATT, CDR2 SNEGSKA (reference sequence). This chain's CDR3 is CSASLRGRGYGYTF. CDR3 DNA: TGCAGTGCTAGTTTGCGGGGGCGCGGTTATGGCTACACCTTC.